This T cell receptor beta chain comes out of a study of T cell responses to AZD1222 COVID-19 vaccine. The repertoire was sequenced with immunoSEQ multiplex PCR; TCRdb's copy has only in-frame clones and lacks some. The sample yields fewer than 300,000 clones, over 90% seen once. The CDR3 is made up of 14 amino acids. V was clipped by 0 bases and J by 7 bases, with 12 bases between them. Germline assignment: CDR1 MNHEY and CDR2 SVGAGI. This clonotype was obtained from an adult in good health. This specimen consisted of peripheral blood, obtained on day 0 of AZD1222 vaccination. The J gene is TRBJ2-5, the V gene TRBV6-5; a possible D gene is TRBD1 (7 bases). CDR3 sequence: CASSYSGQGGTQYF. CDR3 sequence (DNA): TGTGCCAGCAGTTACTCGGGGCAGGGGGGGACCCAGTACTTC.